This TCR beta chain was sequenced in a study of T cell responses to AZD1222 COVID-19 vaccine. The study's findings and limits: Clonal diversity was possibly underestimated, and white British individuals and females predominated among donors.

Turning to this clone: Its antigen is as yet unknown.

Trimming removed 1 base from V and 7 bases from J, with 11 bases in between. This CDR3 is built from 13 residues. The germline gives CDR1 LGHDT, CDR2 YNNKEL (reference sequence). Assay used: immunoSEQ multiplex PCR; TCRdb lists only in-frame clones, some missing. This table holds about 120,000 clones, around 92% found once. The chain recombines TRBV3-1 (or the pseudogene TRBV3-2) with TRBJ2-7, with unresolved D. This receptor was identified in an adult in good health. The sample consisted of peripheral blood, taken on day 0 of AZD1222 vaccination. CDR3 nucleotide sequence: TGTGCCAGCAGCCAAGTGGTACAGACAGAGCAGTACTTC. Residues: CASSQVVQTEQYF.